These T cell receptor beta chains were read from a single sample in a study of control samples from healthy donors and cancer patients. The table came from immunoSEQ multiplex PCR; TCRdb's copy has only in-frame clones and leaves some out. The sample lists under 150,000 clones, about 95% occurring once. The sample was blood. Receptors originate from a man aged 25-40 years in good health. Each CDR3 is given with its conserved first and last residue. The D gene is left open where the match is weak. A row's size may be missing; if present it is once, few, many or a size class.

j_call: TRBJ1-2
v_call: TRBV10-3
clone_size: once
d_call: TRBD1
cdr3_nt: TGTGCCATCAGTGAGCCAGAAGGGACAGACTATGGCTACACCTTC
cdr3_aa: CAISEPEGTDYGYTF

j_call: TRBJ1-2
v_call: TRBV6-2/TRBV6-3
clone_size: NA
d_call: NA
cdr3_nt: TGTGCCAGCAGTCCCGGGACACACTATGGCTACACCTTC
cdr3_aa: CASSPGTHYGYTF

j_call: TRBJ1-1
v_call: TRBV20-1
clone_size: NA
d_call: NA
cdr3_nt: TGCAGTGCCCCGTGGGGAAGTGAAGCTTTCTTT
cdr3_aa: CSAPWGSEAFF

j_call: TRBJ2-7
v_call: TRBV11-2
clone_size: NA
d_call: NA
cdr3_nt: TGTGCCAGCAGCGCTAGTGGACCTTCCTCCTACGAGCAGTACTTC
cdr3_aa: CASSASGPSSYEQYF

j_call: TRBJ2-4
v_call: TRBV10-2
clone_size: once
d_call: NA
cdr3_nt: TGCGCCAGCAGTGACAGAGCCCTAGCCAAAAACATTCAGTACTTC
cdr3_aa: CASSDRALAKNIQYF

j_call: TRBJ1-5
v_call: TRBV30
clone_size: NA
d_call: TRBD1
cdr3_nt: TGTGCCTGGAGTGTAACAGGGGAAATGCATTTT
cdr3_aa: CAWSVTGEMHF

j_call: TRBJ2-7
v_call: TRBV27
clone_size: NA
d_call: TRBD1
cdr3_nt: TGTGCCAGCAGTCCTTCCCCGACAGGGACCTACGAGCAGTACTTC
cdr3_aa: CASSPSPTGTYEQYF

j_call: TRBJ1-4
v_call: TRBV4-1
clone_size: NA
d_call: TRBD1
cdr3_nt: TGCGCCAGCAGCCAAGTACAGGGGAGGGGTAATGAAAAACTGTTTTTT
cdr3_aa: CASSQVQGRGNEKLFF

j_call: TRBJ2-7
v_call: TRBV5-1
clone_size: NA
d_call: NA
cdr3_nt: TGCGCCAGCAGCTCATCCCCGGCAGTTGGGTTTTCCTACGAGCAGTACTTC
cdr3_aa: CASSSSPAVGFSYEQYF

j_call: TRBJ1-1
v_call: TRBV5-1
clone_size: NA
d_call: NA
cdr3_nt: TGCGCCAGCAGCTTGGCAGGCTGGGAAGCTTTCTTT
cdr3_aa: CASSLAGWEAFF

j_call: TRBJ2-3
v_call: TRBV5-4
clone_size: once
d_call: NA
cdr3_nt: TGTGCCAGCAGCGTGGTGGGCGCGCTTGGGGATACGCAGTATTTT
cdr3_aa: CASSVVGALGDTQYF

j_call: TRBJ2-7
v_call: TRBV28
clone_size: NA
d_call: NA
cdr3_nt: TGTGCCAGCAGTTTACCTACTCGGGGTATTGGGGAGCAGTACTTC
cdr3_aa: CASSLPTRGIGEQYF

j_call: TRBJ1-2
v_call: TRBV19
clone_size: NA
d_call: NA
cdr3_nt: TGTGCCAGTAATCAGGACAGTAACTATGGCTACACCTTC
cdr3_aa: CASNQDSNYGYTF

j_call: TRBJ1-4
v_call: TRBV4-1
clone_size: NA
d_call: NA
cdr3_nt: TGCGCCAGCAGCCAACAAAATGAAAAACTGTTTTTT
cdr3_aa: CASSQQNEKLFF

j_call: TRBJ2-7
v_call: TRBV11-2
clone_size: NA
d_call: TRBD1
cdr3_nt: TGTGCCAGCAGCCAGCCCGCGTACAGGGGGCACGAGCAGTACTTC
cdr3_aa: CASSQPAYRGHEQYF

j_call: TRBJ2-7
v_call: TRBV28
clone_size: NA
d_call: NA
cdr3_nt: TGTGCCAGCAGCACCCACCGGACGGTCACCCTTCACGAGCAGTACTTC
cdr3_aa: CASSTHRTVTLHEQYF

j_call: TRBJ1-1
v_call: TRBV14
clone_size: few
d_call: NA
cdr3_nt: TGTGCCAGCAGCCAAGTGGTCTGGGGGGCCATGAACACTGAAGCTTTCTTT
cdr3_aa: CASSQVVWGAMNTEAFF

j_call: TRBJ1-3
v_call: TRBV7-2
clone_size: NA
d_call: TRBD1
cdr3_nt: TGTGCCAGCAGCTTAAACAGGGGAGCCTCTGGAAACACCATATATTTT
cdr3_aa: CASSLNRGASGNTIYF

j_call: TRBJ2-5
v_call: TRBV19
clone_size: NA
d_call: NA
cdr3_nt: TGTGCCAGTAGTAGCCGGGACGGACAAGAGACCCAGTACTTC
cdr3_aa: CASSSRDGQETQYF

j_call: TRBJ2-1
v_call: TRBV30
clone_size: NA
d_call: NA
cdr3_nt: TGTGCCTGGAAGAGCGCGCCCTACAATGAGCAGTTCTTC
cdr3_aa: CAWKSAPYNEQFF

j_call: TRBJ2-3
v_call: TRBV19
clone_size: NA
d_call: NA
cdr3_nt: TGTGCCAGTAGTATTAATTTCGGGGGTAGGGTCTTCACAGATACGCAGTATTTT
cdr3_aa: CASSINFGGRVFTDTQYF

j_call: TRBJ2-7
v_call: TRBV13
clone_size: NA
d_call: NA
cdr3_nt: TGTGCCAGCAGCTCGGAAGGGAGCTACGAGCAGTACTTC
cdr3_aa: CASSSEGSYEQYF

j_call: TRBJ1-6
v_call: TRBV13
clone_size: NA
d_call: NA
cdr3_nt: TGTGCCAGCAGCTTTGGGAGGACAGATTATTCACCCCTCCACTTT
cdr3_aa: CASSFGRTDYSPLHF

j_call: TRBJ1-2
v_call: TRBV6-6
clone_size: NA
d_call: NA
cdr3_nt: TGTGCCAGCAGCCAGACAGACTATGGCTACACCTTC
cdr3_aa: CASSQTDYGYTF

j_call: TRBJ1-1
v_call: TRBV4-1
clone_size: NA
d_call: TRBD1
cdr3_nt: TGCGCCAGCAGCCTAACTCCGCCAGGGGGGGTAAACACTGAAGCTTTCTTT
cdr3_aa: CASSLTPPGGVNTEAFF

j_call: TRBJ2-1
v_call: TRBV11-2
clone_size: NA
d_call: NA
cdr3_nt: TGTGCCAGCAGCCTAGGACGCAACAATGAGCAGTTCTTC
cdr3_aa: CASSLGRNNEQFF

j_call: TRBJ2-3
v_call: TRBV5-1
clone_size: NA
d_call: NA
cdr3_nt: TGCGCCAGCAGAAGGGAAGGTAGCACAGATACGCAGTATTTT
cdr3_aa: CASRREGSTDTQYF

j_call: TRBJ2-1
v_call: TRBV11-2
clone_size: NA
d_call: TRBD2
cdr3_nt: TGTGCCAGCAGACCTCTAGCGGGGTACTACAATGAGCAGTTCTTC
cdr3_aa: CASRPLAGYYNEQFF

j_call: TRBJ2-7
v_call: TRBV19
clone_size: NA
d_call: NA
cdr3_nt: TGTGCCAGTAGTTTGGCAGCATACTACGAGCAGTACTTC
cdr3_aa: CASSLAAYYEQYF

j_call: TRBJ1-5
v_call: TRBV6-5
clone_size: NA
d_call: NA
cdr3_nt: TGTGCCAGCAGTAGAACGGCGCCCCAGCATTTT
cdr3_aa: CASSRTAPQHF

j_call: TRBJ2-3
v_call: TRBV28
clone_size: NA
d_call: TRBD2
cdr3_nt: TGTGCCAGCAGGACTAGCGGACAAGATACGCAGTATTTT
cdr3_aa: CASRTSGQDTQYF

j_call: TRBJ2-2
v_call: TRBV6-5
clone_size: NA
d_call: TRBD1
cdr3_nt: TGTGCCAGCCCGGACAGGGCCAACACCGGGGAGCTGTTTTTT
cdr3_aa: CASPDRANTGELFF

j_call: TRBJ2-1
v_call: TRBV4-3
clone_size: NA
d_call: NA
cdr3_nt: TGCGCCAGCAGCCAAGATCAGGCTAGCGTGTCCTACAATGAGCAGTTCTTC
cdr3_aa: CASSQDQASVSYNEQFF

j_call: TRBJ2-1
v_call: TRBV9
clone_size: once
d_call: NA
cdr3_nt: TGTGCCAGCAGCGTAGGAGGGATAGGCTACAATGAGCAGTTCTTC
cdr3_aa: CASSVGGIGYNEQFF

j_call: TRBJ1-2
v_call: TRBV7-2
clone_size: NA
d_call: NA
cdr3_nt: TGTGCCAGCAGCTTAGAGTCATACAGGGAGGGCGCTTATGGCTACACCTTC
cdr3_aa: CASSLESYREGAYGYTF

j_call: TRBJ2-2
v_call: TRBV5-1
clone_size: NA
d_call: TRBD2
cdr3_nt: TGCGCCAGCAGCTTGGCCCTAGCGGGGGGGCCAGGTGACGGGGAGCTGTTTTTT
cdr3_aa: CASSLALAGGPGDGELFF

j_call: TRBJ1-1
v_call: TRBV5-1
clone_size: once
d_call: NA
cdr3_nt: TGCGCCAGCAGCTCGGACGCCTCCAGGGCTTTCTTT
cdr3_aa: CASSSDASRAFF

j_call: TRBJ1-2
v_call: TRBV19
clone_size: NA
d_call: NA
cdr3_nt: TGTGCCAGTAGTATCCAGGGAGTACCCTATGGCTACACCTTC
cdr3_aa: CASSIQGVPYGYTF

j_call: TRBJ2-1
v_call: TRBV3-1/TRBV3-2
clone_size: once
d_call: NA
cdr3_nt: TGTGCCAGCAGCCTAGTCTCCAACGAGCAGTTCTTC
cdr3_aa: CASSLVSNEQFF

j_call: TRBJ1-5
v_call: TRBV6-4
clone_size: NA
d_call: NA
cdr3_nt: TGTGCCAGCAGTGACATCGGTCGGGCATTTAGCAATCAGCCCCAGCATTTT
cdr3_aa: CASSDIGRAFSNQPQHF

j_call: TRBJ2-2
v_call: TRBV7-3
clone_size: NA
d_call: NA
cdr3_nt: TGTGCCAGCAGCCCCTCCTTCGGGACAAACACCGGGGAGCTGTTTTTT
cdr3_aa: CASSPSFGTNTGELFF

j_call: TRBJ2-2
v_call: TRBV30
clone_size: NA
d_call: NA
cdr3_nt: TGTGCCTGGAGTGTAACCGGGGAGCTGTTTTTT
cdr3_aa: CAWSVTGELFF

j_call: TRBJ2-2
v_call: TRBV6-5
clone_size: NA
d_call: NA
cdr3_nt: TGTGCCAGCAGTTCTATGACAGGCTTCACCGGGGAGCTGTTTTTT
cdr3_aa: CASSSMTGFTGELFF

j_call: TRBJ1-1
v_call: TRBV4-1
clone_size: NA
d_call: NA
cdr3_nt: TGCGCCAGCAGCCATCCGTCCGTCGGCGGCACCGAAGCTTTCTTT
cdr3_aa: CASSHPSVGGTEAFF

j_call: TRBJ1-5
v_call: TRBV11-2
clone_size: NA
d_call: TRBD1
cdr3_nt: TGTGCCAGCAGCATGATAGGGGGCGCAGGGCAGCCCCAGCATTTT
cdr3_aa: CASSMIGGAGQPQHF

j_call: TRBJ2-1
v_call: TRBV7-7
clone_size: once
d_call: TRBD2
cdr3_nt: TGTGTATTGGCTAGCGGTTACAATGAGCAGTTCTTC
cdr3_aa: CVLASGYNEQFF

j_call: TRBJ1-6
v_call: TRBV28
clone_size: NA
d_call: NA
cdr3_nt: TGTGCCAGCAGCTCCCGGGCCGACTATAATTCACCCCTCCACTTT
cdr3_aa: CASSSRADYNSPLHF

j_call: TRBJ1-5
v_call: TRBV11-2
clone_size: NA
d_call: NA
cdr3_nt: TGTGCCAGCAGCTTAGACTGGGTTCAGCCCCAGCATTTT
cdr3_aa: CASSLDWVQPQHF

j_call: TRBJ1-6
v_call: TRBV6-4
clone_size: NA
d_call: TRBD1
cdr3_nt: TGTGCCAGCAGCACGGGACAGGGCGGTTCACCCCTCCACTTT
cdr3_aa: CASSTGQGGSPLHF

j_call: TRBJ2-7
v_call: TRBV13
clone_size: NA
d_call: NA
cdr3_nt: TGTGCCAGCAGCTTGGTAAGGGGACGATACGAGCAGTACTTC
cdr3_aa: CASSLVRGRYEQYF

j_call: TRBJ2-1
v_call: TRBV7-3
clone_size: NA
d_call: NA
cdr3_nt: TGTGCCAGCAGGACCGGTACTAGGGGGACTCGGTGGTTCTTC
cdr3_aa: CASRTGTRGTRWFF

j_call: TRBJ1-5
v_call: TRBV10-2
clone_size: NA
d_call: NA
cdr3_nt: TGCGCCAGCAGGGGGGTGGGTAACAATCAGCCCCAGCATTTT
cdr3_aa: CASRGVGNNQPQHF

j_call: TRBJ2-1
v_call: TRBV9
clone_size: NA
d_call: NA
cdr3_nt: TGTGCCAGCAGCCCCACGGAAAACCAGTTCAATGAGCAGTTCTTC
cdr3_aa: CASSPTENQFNEQFF

j_call: TRBJ1-3
v_call: TRBV5-1
clone_size: NA
d_call: NA
cdr3_nt: TGCGCCAGCAGCTTACAGGTCCAAGGAAACACCATATATTTT
cdr3_aa: CASSLQVQGNTIYF

j_call: TRBJ2-4
v_call: TRBV20-1
clone_size: few
d_call: NA
cdr3_nt: TGCAGTGCTAGGGTCCAAAACATTCAGTACTTC
cdr3_aa: CSARVQNIQYF

j_call: TRBJ2-2
v_call: TRBV4-3
clone_size: NA
d_call: TRBD2
cdr3_nt: TGCGCCAGCAGCTCCGGACTAGCGGGCACCGGGGAGCTGTTTTTT
cdr3_aa: CASSSGLAGTGELFF

j_call: TRBJ2-2
v_call: TRBV3-1/TRBV3-2
clone_size: NA
d_call: NA
cdr3_nt: TGTGCCAGCAGTTGGAGGGGGGGGAACGGGGAGCTGTTTTTT
cdr3_aa: CASSWRGGNGELFF

j_call: TRBJ1-6
v_call: TRBV14
clone_size: NA
d_call: TRBD1
cdr3_nt: TGTGCCAGCAGCCAAGAAGTCAGGGGGAGGGAGTCACCCCTCCACTTT
cdr3_aa: CASSQEVRGRESPLHF

j_call: TRBJ2-7
v_call: TRBV6-2/TRBV6-3
clone_size: once
d_call: NA
cdr3_nt: TGTGCCAGCAGCGAACCCGGGATGCCTTACGAGCAGTACTTC
cdr3_aa: CASSEPGMPYEQYF